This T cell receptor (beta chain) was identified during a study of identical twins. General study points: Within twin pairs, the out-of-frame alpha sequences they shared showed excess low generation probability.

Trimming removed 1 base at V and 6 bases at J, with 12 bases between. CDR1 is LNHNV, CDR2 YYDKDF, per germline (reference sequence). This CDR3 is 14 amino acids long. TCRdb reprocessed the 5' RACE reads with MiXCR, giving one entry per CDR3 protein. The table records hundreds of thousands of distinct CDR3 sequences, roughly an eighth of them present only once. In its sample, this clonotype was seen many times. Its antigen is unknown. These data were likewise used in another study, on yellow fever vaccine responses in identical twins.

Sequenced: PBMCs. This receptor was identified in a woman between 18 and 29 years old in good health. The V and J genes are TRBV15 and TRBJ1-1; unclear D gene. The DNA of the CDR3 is TGTGCCACCAGCAGAGTTTCCCTTAACGCTGAAGCTTTCTTT. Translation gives CATSRVSLNAEAFF. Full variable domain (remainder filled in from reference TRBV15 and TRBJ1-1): DAMVIQNPRYQVTQFGKPVTLSCSQTLNHNVMYWYQQKSSQAPKLLFHYYDKDFNNEADTPDNFQSRRPNTSFCFLDIRSPGLGDTAMYLCATSRVSLNAEAFFGQGTRLTVV.